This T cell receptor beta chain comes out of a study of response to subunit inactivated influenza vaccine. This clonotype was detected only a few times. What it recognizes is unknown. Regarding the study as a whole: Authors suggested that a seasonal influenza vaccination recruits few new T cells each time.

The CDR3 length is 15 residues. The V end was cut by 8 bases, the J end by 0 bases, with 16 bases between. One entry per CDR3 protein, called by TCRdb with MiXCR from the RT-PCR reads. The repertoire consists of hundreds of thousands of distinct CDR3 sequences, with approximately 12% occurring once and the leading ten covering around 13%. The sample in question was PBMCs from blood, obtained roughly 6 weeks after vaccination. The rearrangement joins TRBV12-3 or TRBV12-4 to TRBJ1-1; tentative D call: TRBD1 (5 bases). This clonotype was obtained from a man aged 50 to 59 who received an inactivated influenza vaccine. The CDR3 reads CASREGNFMNTEAFF. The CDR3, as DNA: TGTGCCAGCCGAGAGGGGAATTTCATGAACACTGAAGCTTTCTTT.